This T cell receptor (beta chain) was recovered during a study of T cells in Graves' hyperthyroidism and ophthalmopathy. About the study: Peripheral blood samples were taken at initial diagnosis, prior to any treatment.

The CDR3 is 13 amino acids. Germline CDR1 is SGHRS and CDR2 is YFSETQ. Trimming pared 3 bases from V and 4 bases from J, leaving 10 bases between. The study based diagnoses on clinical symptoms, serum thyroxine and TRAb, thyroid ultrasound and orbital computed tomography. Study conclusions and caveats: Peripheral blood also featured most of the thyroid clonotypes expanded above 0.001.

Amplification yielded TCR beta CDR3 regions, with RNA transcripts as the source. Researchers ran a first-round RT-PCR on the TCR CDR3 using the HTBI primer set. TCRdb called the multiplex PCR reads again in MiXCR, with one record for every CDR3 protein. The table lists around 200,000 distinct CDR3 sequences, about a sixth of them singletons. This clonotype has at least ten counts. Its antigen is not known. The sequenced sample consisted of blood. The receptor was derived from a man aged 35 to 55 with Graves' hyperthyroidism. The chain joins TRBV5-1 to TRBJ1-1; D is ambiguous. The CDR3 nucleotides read TGCGCCAGCAGCTCACCGGGTCTCACTGAAGCTTTCTTT. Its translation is CASSSPGLTEAFF.